This T cell receptor (beta chain) was retrieved from a study of T cells in Graves' hyperthyroidism and ophthalmopathy. This clonotype came up many times. The antigen remains unidentified. V gave up 2 bases and J gave up 3 bases; unmatched junction bases: 2. Germline CDR1 reads MGHRA; CDR2 reads YSYEKL. This CDR3 is built from 15 residues. RNA transcripts provided the source from which TCR beta CDR3 regions were amplified. The HTBI primer set was used in a first-round RT-PCR of the TCR CDR3. Via MiXCR, TCRdb re-called the multiplex PCR reads, giving one row per CDR3 protein. This table holds roughly 400,000 distinct CDR3 sequences, around an eighth found once. General observations from the study: Before onset, ophthalmopathy was predicted by the model a median approximately 6.7 months earlier. Most thyroid clonotypes expanded above 0.001 were also detected in blood.

The sequence derives from a man aged 45 to 65 with Graves' ophthalmopathy. The sequenced sample was blood. The J gene is TRBJ2-1, the V gene TRBV4-1, with TRBD2 matching over 9 bases. CDR3 coding DNA: TGCGCCAGCAGCCAACGACTAGCGGTCTACAATGAGCAGTTCTTC. This sequence encodes CASSQRLAVYNEQFF.